The 18 T cell receptor beta chains below come from one sample, sequenced in a study of OX40 agonist ivuxolimab in advanced cancers. Sequenced by immunoSEQ multiplex PCR; TCRdb stores in-frame clones only, minus some. Of about 20,000 clones detected, about 84% appear once; the ten largest clones hold roughly 14%. The input for sequencing was CD4+ or CD8+ T cells sorted from blood, taken in a trial of the OX40 agonist ivuxolimab. The receptors stem from an adult with an advanced solid tumor such as melanoma, head and neck, liver or kidney cancer.

The chain links TRBV5-1 to TRBJ1-1, with D maybe TRBD1 (6 bases). Germline CDR1 SGHRS, CDR2 YFSETQ. With 2 bases removed from V and 0 bases from J, the gap between germline ends came to 17 bases. The CDR3 loop spans 17 amino acids. As DNA, the CDR3 is TGCGCCAGCAGCTTTCGGTCGAGGACAGATATGAACACTGAAGCTTTCTTT. It yields the protein CASSFRSRTDMNTEAFF.

The chain recombines TRBV6-1 with TRBJ1-6, with D possibly matching TRBD1 (6 bases). V shed 6 bases and J shed 10 bases, with 10 bases lying between them. Germline loops: CDR1 MNHNS, CDR2 SASEGT. The CDR3 is 12 amino acids. In nucleotides, the CDR3 is TGTGCCAGCAGGGACAGTGGGTCACCCCTCCACTTT. It specifies CASRDSGSPLHF.

This rearrangement joins TRBV9 to TRBJ1-6, with D hard to call. CDR1 is SGDLS and CDR2 is YYNGEE in the germline V gene. Trimming took off 3 bases at V and 7 bases at J, with 11 bases between the two ends. The CDR3 extends over 14 amino acids. The DNA of the CDR3 is TGTGCCAGCAGCGCGGAACAGATAAATTCACCCCTCCACTTT. Translation: CASSAEQINSPLHF.

V usage is TRBV7-3 and J usage is TRBJ2-3; 15 bases match TRBD2. V lost 4 bases to trimming and J lost 2 bases; unmatched junction nucleotides: 4. Germline V gives CDR1 SGHTA, CDR2 FQGTGA. CDR3 length: 17 residues. CDR3 amino acids: CASSSGTSGGYTDTQYF. The DNA for the CDR3 is TGTGCCAGCAGCTCGGGGACTAGCGGGGGGTACACAGATACGCAGTATTTT.

This clone is classed as medium-sized. The rearrangement joins TRBV28 to TRBJ1-2; D is undetermined. The CDR3 runs to 12 residues. CDR1 is MDHEN and CDR2 is SYDVKM in the germline V gene. Trimming left V 8 bases short and J 6 bases short, with 13 bases between. CDR3 nucleotide sequence: TGTGCCAGCCCTCGTGGGTTCAATGGCTACACCTTC. Translating gives CASPRGFNGYTF.

The CDR3 sequence: CASSLVQSGNNQPQHF. The CDR3 nucleotides are TGTGCCAGCAGTTTGGTTCAGTCGGGAAACAATCAGCCCCAGCATTTT. The J gene is TRBJ1-5, the V gene TRBV27; D not certain. Germline loops: CDR1 MNHEY, CDR2 SMNVEV (reference sequence). V was trimmed by 3 bases and J by 3 bases, leaving 15 bases between them. This CDR3 is built from 16 residues.

This clone occurred once. The rearrangement joins TRBV10-3 to TRBJ2-1, with a weak D call TRBD1 (6 bases). The CDR3 contains 11 residues. Germline V gives CDR1 ENHRY, CDR2 SYGVKD. Trimming removed 5 bases at V and 10 bases at J, with 9 bases between. The chain's CDR3 is CAISKTGEQFF. The CDR3 DNA follows: TGTGCCATCAGTAAGACAGGCGAGCAGTTCTTC.

The chain combines TRBV10-2 with TRBJ2-2; D is unresolved. The CDR3 loop spans 14 amino acids. Trimming removed 6 bases at V and 1 base at J, with 9 bases between. Germline CDR1 is WSHSY and CDR2 is SAAADI. CDR3 sequence: CASSKRQNTGELFF. The CDR3, as DNA: TGCGCCAGCAGCAAGAGACAGAACACCGGGGAGCTGTTTTTT.

This chain joins TRBV9 and TRBJ1-1; the match to TRBD1 covers 7 bases. CDR1 and CDR2 (germline): SGDLS, YYNGEE. With 3 bases clipped from V and 5 bases from J, the junction kept 7 bases outside the gene matches. CDR3 length: 14 amino acids. CDR3 sequence (DNA): TGTGCCAGCAGCGAGACAGGGCTTGGAACTGAAGCTTTCTTT. Translation: CASSETGLGTEAFF.

V is TRBV19 and J is TRBJ2-7, with 14 bases that match TRBD2. The CDR3 loop spans 15 amino acids. The V gene's germline CDR1 is LNHDA and CDR2 SQIVND (reference sequence). The V segment lost 5 bases and the J segment 6 bases; nucleotides outside the gene matches: 6. CDR3 amino acids: CASSPPGTSGSEQYF. In nucleotides, the CDR3 is TGTGCCAGTAGTCCCCCCGGGACTAGCGGGAGCGAGCAGTACTTC.

This clone has just a few counts. Other DNA sequences in this sample translate to the same CDR3. The chain has TRBV14 and TRBJ1-2; D unclear. There are 12 residues in the CDR3. Trimming left V 2 bases short and J 3 bases short, with 4 bases between. CDR1 is SGHDN, CDR2 FVKESK, per germline. Here the CDR3 DNA reads TGTGCCAGCAGCCAAACAGACTATGGCTACACCTTC. This codes for CASSQTDYGYTF.

This chain links TRBV7-9 with TRBJ2-3; D remains unclear. This CDR3 has 13 amino acids. Trimming took 5 bases from V and 0 from J, leaving 6 bases between them. The germline V gene has CDR1 SEHNR and CDR2 FQNEAQ (reference sequence). CDR3: CASSPYSTDTQYF. The CDR3 nucleotides are TGTGCCAGCAGCCCATACAGCACAGATACGCAGTATTTT.

This chain links TRBV10-3 with TRBJ1-5; 12 bases agree with TRBD1. Germline V CDR1 and CDR2: ENHRY, SYGVKD. Unmatched junction bases numbered 11, after V lost 3 bases and J lost 14 bases. The CDR3 spans 15 residues. The CDR3 coding sequence is TGTGCCATCAGTGACTCCGGGACAGGGGGCCCAGACAAGCATTTT. Amino acid sequence: CAISDSGTGGPDKHF.

V and J are TRBV5-6 and TRBJ2-6, with D hard to call. This CDR3 spans 10 amino acids. Looked up from germline, CDR1 is SGHDT and CDR2 is YYEEEE. The V end lost 1 base, the J end lost 10 bases, and 0 bases lay between the germline ends. This CDR3 is CASSLNVLTF. CDR3 nucleotides: TGTGCCAGCAGCTTGAACGTCCTGACTTTC.

The chain is built from TRBV11-1 and TRBJ2-1; TRBD2 matches at 16 bases. Germline V gene data show CDR1 as SGHAT and CDR2 as FQDESV (reference sequence). The trim removed 4 bases at V and 10 bases at J, leaving 1 base unmatched. This CDR3 has 14 residues. CDR3 coding DNA: TGTGCCAGCAGCTCGGGACTAGCGGGGGGGGAGCAGTTCTTC. As protein: CASSSGLAGGEQFF.

The chain recombines TRBV30 with TRBJ2-1, with TRBD2 identical over 13 bases. CDR3 length equals 21 residues. V dropped 2 bases and J dropped 6; count of bases not matched to a gene: 22. Per the germline V gene, CDR1 is GTSNPN and CDR2 is SVGIG (reference sequence). In nucleotides, the CDR3 is TGTGCCTGGAGTCCCGCCTATCGTAGGACTAGCGGGGGACCGGGGGTCAATGAGCAGTTCTTC. Its protein is CAWSPAYRRTSGGPGVNEQFF.

V usage is TRBV2 and J usage is TRBJ2-1; 9 positions match TRBD2. J lost 12 bases, V lost 4 bases, and 10 bases had no gene match. The germline V gene has CDR1 SNHLY and CDR2 FYNNEI. The CDR3 has 14 residues. This chain's CDR3 is CASSVLAGNDAQFF. The CDR3 DNA follows: TGTGCCAGCAGTGTACTAGCGGGTAATGACGCGCAGTTCTTC.

The table lists this clone with a few counts. The rearrangement joins TRBV21-1 to TRBJ2-7; the table's D call, TRBD1, was not checked against the DNA. TRBV21-1 has pseudogene status. The CDR3 totals 15 residues. CDR3 protein: CASSKVSGQGYEQYF. The CDR3 DNA reads as TGTGCCAGCAGCAAAGTGTCAGGACAGGGGTACGAGCAGTACTTC.